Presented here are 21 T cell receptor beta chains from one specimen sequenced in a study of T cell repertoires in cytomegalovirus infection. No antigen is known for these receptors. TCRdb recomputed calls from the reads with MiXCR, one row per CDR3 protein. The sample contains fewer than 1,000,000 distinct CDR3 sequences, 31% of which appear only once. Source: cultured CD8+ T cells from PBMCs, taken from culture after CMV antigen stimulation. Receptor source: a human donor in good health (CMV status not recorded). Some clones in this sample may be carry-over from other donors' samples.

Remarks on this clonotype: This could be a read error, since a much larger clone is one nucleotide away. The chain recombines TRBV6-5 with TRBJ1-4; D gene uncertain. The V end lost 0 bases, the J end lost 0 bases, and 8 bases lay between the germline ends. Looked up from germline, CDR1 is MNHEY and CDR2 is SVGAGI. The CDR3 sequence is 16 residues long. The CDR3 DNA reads TGTGCCAGCAGTTACTCGGACGTAACAACTAATGAAAAACTGTTTTTT. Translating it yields CASSYSDVTTNEKLFF.

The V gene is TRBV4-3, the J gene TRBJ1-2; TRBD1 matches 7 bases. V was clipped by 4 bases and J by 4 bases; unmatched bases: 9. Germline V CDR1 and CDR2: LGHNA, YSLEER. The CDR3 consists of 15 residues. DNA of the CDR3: TGCGCCAGCAGCCCAGCCCGGGACAGACCCTATGGCTACACCTTC. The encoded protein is CASSPARDRPYGYTF.

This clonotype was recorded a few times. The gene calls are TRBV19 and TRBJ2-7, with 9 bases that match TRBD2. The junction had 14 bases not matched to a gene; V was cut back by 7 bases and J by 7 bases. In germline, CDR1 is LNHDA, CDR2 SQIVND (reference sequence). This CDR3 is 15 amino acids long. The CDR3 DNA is TGTGCCAGTAACCCCTCGGGACTAGCCGGGGGGGAGCAGTACTTC. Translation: CASNPSGLAGGEQYF.

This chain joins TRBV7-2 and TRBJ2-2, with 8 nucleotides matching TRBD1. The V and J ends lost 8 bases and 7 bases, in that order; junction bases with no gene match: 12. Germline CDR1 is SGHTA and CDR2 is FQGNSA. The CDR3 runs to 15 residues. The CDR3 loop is CASLGTRGRGGELFF. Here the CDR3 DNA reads TGTGCCAGCTTGGGGACCAGGGGGCGAGGCGGGGAGCTGTTTTTT.

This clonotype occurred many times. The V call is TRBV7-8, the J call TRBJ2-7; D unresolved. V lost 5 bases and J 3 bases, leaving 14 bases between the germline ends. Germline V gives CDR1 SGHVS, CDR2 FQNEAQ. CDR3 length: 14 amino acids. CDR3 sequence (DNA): TGTGCCAGCAGCCCCGACTCATCTGGCTACGAGCAGTACTTC. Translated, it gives CASSPDSSGYEQYF. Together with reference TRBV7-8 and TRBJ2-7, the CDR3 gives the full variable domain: GAGVSQSPRYKVAKRGQDVALRCDPISGHVSLFWYQQALGQGPEFLTYFQNEAQLDKSGLPSDRFFAERPEGSVSTLKIQRTQQEDSAVYLCASSPDSSGYEQYFGPGTRLTVT.

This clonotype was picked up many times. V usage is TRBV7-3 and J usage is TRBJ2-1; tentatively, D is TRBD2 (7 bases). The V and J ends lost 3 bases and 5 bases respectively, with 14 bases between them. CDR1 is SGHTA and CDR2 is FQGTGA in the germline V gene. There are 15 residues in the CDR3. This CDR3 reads CASSFGGLPHNEQFF. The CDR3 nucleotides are TGTGCCAGCAGCTTCGGGGGGCTCCCTCACAATGAGCAGTTCTTC. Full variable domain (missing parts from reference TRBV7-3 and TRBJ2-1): GAGVSQTPSNKVTEKGKYVELRCDPISGHTALYWYRQSLGQGPEFLIYFQGTGAADDSGLPNDRFFAVRPEGSVSTLKIQRTERGDSAVYLCASSFGGLPHNEQFFGPGTRLTVL.

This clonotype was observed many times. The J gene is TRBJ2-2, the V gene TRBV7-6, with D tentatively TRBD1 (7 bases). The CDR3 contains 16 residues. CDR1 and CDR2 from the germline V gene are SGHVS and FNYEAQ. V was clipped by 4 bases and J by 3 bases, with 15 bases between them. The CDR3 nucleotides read TGTGCCAGCAGCTCCTTAACAGGGGAGGACACCGGGGAGCTGTTTTTT. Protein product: CASSSLTGEDTGELFF.

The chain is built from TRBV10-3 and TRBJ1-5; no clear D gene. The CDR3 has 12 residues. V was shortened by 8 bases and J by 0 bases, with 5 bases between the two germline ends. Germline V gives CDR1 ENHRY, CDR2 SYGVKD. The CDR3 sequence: CAIQDSNQPQHF. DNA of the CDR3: TGTGCCATCCAAGATAGCAATCAGCCCCAGCATTTT.

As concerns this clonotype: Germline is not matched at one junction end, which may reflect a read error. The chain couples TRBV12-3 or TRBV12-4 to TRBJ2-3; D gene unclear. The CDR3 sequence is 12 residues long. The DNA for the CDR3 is TGTGCCAGCAGTTTGGCCGCAGATATGCAGTATTTT. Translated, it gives CASSLAADMQYF.

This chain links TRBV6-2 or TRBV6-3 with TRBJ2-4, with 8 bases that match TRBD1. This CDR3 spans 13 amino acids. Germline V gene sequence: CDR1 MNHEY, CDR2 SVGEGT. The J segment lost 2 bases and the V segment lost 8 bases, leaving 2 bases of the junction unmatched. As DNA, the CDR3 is TGTGCCAGCGGACAGGGTCCCAAAAACATTCAGTACTTC. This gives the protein CASGQGPKNIQYF.

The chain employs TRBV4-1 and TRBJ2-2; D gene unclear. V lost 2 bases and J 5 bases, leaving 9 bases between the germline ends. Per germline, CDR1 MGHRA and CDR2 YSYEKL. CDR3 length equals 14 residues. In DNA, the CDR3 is TGCGCCAGCAGCCAACCAACCGGGACCGGGGAGCTGTTTTTT. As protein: CASSQPTGTGELFF.

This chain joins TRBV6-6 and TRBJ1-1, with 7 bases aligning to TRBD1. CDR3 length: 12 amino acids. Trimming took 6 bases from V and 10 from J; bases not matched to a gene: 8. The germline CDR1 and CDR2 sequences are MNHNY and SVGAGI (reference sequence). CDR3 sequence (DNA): TGTGCCAGCAGCGGGACAGTTGGTGTAGCTTTCTTT. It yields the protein CASSGTVGVAFF.

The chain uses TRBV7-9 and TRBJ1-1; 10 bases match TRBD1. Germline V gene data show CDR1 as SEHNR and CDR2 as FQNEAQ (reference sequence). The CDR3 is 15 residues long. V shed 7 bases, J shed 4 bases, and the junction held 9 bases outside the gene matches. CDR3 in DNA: TGTGCCAGCACCAACACCGGGACAGGGGTCACTGAAGCTTTCTTT. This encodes CASTNTGTGVTEAFF. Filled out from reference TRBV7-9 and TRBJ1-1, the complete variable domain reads DTGVSQNPRHKITKRGQNVTFRCDPISEHNRLYWYRQTLGQGPEFLTYFQNEAQLEKSRLLSDRFSAERPKGSFSTLEIQRTEQGDSAMYLCASTNTGTGVTEAFFGQGTRLTVV.

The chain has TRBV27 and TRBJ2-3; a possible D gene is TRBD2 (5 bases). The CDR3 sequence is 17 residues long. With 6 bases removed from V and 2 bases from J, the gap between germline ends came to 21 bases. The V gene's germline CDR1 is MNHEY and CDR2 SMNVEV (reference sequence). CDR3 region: CASSVLPAELHTDTQYF. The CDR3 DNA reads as TGTGCCAGCAGCGTTCTTCCAGCGGAGCTCCACACAGATACGCAGTATTTT.

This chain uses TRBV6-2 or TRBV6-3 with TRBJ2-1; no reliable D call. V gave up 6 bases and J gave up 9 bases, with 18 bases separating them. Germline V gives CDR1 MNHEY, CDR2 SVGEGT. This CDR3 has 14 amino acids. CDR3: CASRLDGRYGEQFF. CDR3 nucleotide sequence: TGTGCCAGCAGATTGGACGGACGGTACGGTGAGCAGTTCTTC.

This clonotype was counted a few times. CDR3 residues: CASSYSGDGGGADEQFF. CDR3 coding DNA: TGTGCCAGCAGTTACTCCGGCGACGGCGGGGGGGCGGATGAGCAGTTCTTC. The chain employs TRBV6-2 or TRBV6-3 and TRBJ2-1, with TRBD2 matching 9 bases. Per the germline V gene, CDR1 is MNHEY and CDR2 is SVGEGT. The trim removed 0 bases at V and 8 bases at J, leaving 11 bases unmatched. The CDR3 has 17 amino acids.

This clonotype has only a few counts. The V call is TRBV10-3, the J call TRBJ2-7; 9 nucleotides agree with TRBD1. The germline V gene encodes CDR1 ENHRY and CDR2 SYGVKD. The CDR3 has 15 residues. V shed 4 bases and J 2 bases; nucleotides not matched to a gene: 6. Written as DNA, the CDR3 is TGTGCCATCAGTGGGTGGACAGGGGATGCCTACGAGCAGTACTTC. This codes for CAISGWTGDAYEQYF.

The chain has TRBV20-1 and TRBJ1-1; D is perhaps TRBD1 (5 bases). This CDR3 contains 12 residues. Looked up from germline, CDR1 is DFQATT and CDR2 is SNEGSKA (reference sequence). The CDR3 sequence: CRHQGMNTEAFF. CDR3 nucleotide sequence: TGCAGGCATCAGGGAATGAACACTGAAGCTTTCTTT.

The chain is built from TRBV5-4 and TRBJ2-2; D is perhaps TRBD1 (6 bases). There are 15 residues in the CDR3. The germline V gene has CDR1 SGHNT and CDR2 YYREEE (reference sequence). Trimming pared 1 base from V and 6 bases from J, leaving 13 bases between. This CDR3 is CASSLSTGYAGELFF. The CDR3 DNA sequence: TGTGCCAGCAGCTTGTCTACAGGGTACGCCGGGGAGCTGTTTTTT.

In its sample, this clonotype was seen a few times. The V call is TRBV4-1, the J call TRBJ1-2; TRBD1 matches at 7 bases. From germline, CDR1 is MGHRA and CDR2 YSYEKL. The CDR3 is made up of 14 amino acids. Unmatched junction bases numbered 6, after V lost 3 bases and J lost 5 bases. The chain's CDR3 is CASSQGQNSYGYTF. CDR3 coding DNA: TGCGCCAGCAGCCAGGGACAGAACTCTTATGGCTACACCTTC.

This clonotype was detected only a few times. The CDR3 spells CASSALIGDTEAFF. CDR3 bases: TGTGCCAGTAGTGCCCTCATAGGGGACACTGAAGCTTTCTTT. The V gene is TRBV19, the J gene TRBJ1-1, with D perhaps TRBD1 (5 bases). Germline assignment: CDR1 LNHDA and CDR2 SQIVND (reference sequence). The CDR3 has 14 amino acids. V lost 5 bases and J 3 bases, leaving 13 bases between the germline ends.